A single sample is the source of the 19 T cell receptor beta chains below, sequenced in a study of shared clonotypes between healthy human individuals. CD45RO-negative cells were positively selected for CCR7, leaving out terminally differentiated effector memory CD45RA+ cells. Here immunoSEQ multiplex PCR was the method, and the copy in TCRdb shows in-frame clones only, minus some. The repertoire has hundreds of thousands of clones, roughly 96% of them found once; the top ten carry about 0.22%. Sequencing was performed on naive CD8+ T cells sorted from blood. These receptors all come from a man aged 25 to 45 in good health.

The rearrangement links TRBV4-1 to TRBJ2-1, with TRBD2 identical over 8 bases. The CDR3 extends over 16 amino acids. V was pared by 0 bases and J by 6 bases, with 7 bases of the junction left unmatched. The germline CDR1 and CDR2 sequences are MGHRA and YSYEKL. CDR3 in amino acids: CASSQDWSGSGNEQFF. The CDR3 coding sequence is TGCGCCAGCAGCCAAGATTGGAGCGGGAGTGGCAATGAGCAGTTCTTC.

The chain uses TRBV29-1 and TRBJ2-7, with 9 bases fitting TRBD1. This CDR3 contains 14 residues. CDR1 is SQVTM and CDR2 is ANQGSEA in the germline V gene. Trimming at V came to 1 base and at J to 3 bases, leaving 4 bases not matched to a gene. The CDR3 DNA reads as TGCAGCGTTGAAGGGACAGGGGCCATCTACGAGCAGTACTTC. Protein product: CSVEGTGAIYEQYF.

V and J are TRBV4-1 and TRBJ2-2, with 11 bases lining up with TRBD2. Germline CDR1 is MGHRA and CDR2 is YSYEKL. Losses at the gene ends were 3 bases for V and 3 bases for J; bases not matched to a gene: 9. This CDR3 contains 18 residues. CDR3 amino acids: CASSHSLSGRADTGELFF. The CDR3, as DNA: TGCGCCAGCAGCCATTCCCTTAGCGGGAGGGCCGACACCGGGGAGCTGTTTTTT.

The chain's CDR3 is CASSIDSGDTGELFF. CDR3 bases: TGTGCCAGTAGTATAGATTCAGGGGACACCGGGGAGCTGTTTTTT. V gene TRBV19 combines with J gene TRBJ2-2; tentatively, D is TRBD1 (6 bases). V lost 0 bases to trimming and J lost 3 bases, with 8 bases between them. Germline V gives CDR1 LNHDA, CDR2 SQIVND (reference sequence). This CDR3 region has 15 residues. The whole variable domain, remainder taken from reference TRBV19 and TRBJ2-2, is DGGITQSPKYLFRKEGQNVTLSCEQNLNHDAMYWYRQDPGQGLRLIYYSQIVNDFQKGDIAEGYSVSREKKESFPLTVTSAQKNPTAFYLCASSIDSGDTGELFFGEGSRLTVL.

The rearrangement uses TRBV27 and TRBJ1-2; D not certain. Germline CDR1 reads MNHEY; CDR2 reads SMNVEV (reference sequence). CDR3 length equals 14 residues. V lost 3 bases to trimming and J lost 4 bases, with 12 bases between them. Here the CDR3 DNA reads TGTGCCAGCAGTTTTTCTGTGGGTCCCTATGGCTACACCTTC. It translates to CASSFSVGPYGYTF.

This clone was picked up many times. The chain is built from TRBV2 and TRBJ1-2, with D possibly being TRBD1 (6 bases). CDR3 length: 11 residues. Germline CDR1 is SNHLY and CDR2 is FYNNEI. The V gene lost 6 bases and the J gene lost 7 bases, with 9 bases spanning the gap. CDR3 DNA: TGTGCCAGCAGAACAGGGATTGGCTACACCTTC. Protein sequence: CASRTGIGYTF.

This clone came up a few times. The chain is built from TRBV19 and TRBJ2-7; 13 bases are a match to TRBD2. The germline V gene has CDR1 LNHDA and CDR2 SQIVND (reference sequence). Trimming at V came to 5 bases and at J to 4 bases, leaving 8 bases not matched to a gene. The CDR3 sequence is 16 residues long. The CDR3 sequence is CASSPRLAGGTYEQYF. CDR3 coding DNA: TGTGCCAGTAGTCCCCGACTAGCGGGAGGAACATACGAGCAGTACTTC.

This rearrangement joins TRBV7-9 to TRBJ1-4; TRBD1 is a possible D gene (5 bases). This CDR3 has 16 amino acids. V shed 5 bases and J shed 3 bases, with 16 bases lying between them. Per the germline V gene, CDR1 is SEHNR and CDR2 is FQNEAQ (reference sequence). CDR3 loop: CASSHVTGEPNEKLFF. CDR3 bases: TGTGCCAGCAGCCACGTAACAGGCGAACCTAATGAAAAACTGTTTTTT.

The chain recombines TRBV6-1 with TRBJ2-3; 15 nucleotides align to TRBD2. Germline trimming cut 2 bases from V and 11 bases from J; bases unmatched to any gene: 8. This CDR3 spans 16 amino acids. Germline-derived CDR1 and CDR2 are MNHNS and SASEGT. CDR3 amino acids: CASSEWTSGRAGWQYF. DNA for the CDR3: TGTGCCAGCAGTGAATGGACTAGCGGGAGGGCCGGATGGCAGTATTTT.

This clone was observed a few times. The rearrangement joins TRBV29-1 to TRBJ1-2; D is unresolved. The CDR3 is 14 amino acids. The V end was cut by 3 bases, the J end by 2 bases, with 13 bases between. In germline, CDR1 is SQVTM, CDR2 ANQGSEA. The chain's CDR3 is CSVEWSGKNYGYTF. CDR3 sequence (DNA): TGCAGCGTTGAGTGGAGCGGCAAGAACTATGGCTACACCTTC.

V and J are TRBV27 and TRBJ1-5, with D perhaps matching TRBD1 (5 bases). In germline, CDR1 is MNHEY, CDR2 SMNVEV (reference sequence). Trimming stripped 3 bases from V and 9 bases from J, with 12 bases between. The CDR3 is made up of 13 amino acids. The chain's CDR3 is CASSFDGGRPQHF. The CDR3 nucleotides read TGTGCCAGCAGTTTTGACGGGGGTAGGCCCCAGCATTTT.

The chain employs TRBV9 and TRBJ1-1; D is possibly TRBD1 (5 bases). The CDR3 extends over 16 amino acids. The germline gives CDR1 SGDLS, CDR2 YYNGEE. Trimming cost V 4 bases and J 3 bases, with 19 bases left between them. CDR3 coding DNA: TGTGCCAGCAGCCCCCAGGTTGACAGTTTTCACACTGAAGCTTTCTTT. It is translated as CASSPQVDSFHTEAFF.

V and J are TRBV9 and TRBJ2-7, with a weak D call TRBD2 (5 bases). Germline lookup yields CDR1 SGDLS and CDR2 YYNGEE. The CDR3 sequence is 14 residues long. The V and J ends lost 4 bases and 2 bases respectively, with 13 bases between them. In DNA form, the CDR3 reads TGTGCCAGCAGCCCCAGACTAAACCCCTACGAGCAGTACTTC. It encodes CASSPRLNPYEQYF.

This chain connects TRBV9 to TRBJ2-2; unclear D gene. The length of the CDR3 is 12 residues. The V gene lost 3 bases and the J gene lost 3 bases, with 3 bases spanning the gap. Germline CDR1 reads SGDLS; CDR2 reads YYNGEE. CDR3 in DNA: TGTGCCAGCAGCGGACACACCGGGGAGCTGTTTTTT. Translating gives CASSGHTGELFF.

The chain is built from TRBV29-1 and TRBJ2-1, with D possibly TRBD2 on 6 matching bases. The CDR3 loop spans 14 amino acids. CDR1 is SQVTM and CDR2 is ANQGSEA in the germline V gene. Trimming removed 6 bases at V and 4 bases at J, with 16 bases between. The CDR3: CSVGLAGMYNEQFF. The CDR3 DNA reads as TGCAGCGTGGGTCTTGCGGGGATGTACAATGAGCAGTTCTTC.

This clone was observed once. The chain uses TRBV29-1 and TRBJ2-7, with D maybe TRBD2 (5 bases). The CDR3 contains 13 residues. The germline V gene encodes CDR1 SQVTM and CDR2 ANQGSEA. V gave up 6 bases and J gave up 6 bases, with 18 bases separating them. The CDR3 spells CSVVKLDEGEQYF. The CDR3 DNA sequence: TGCAGCGTCGTGAAACTAGATGAGGGCGAGCAGTACTTC.

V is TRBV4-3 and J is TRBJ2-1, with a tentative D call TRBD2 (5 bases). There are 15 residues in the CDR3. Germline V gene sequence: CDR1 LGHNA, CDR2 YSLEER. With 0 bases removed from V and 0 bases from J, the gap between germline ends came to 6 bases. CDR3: CASSQEGDSYNEQFF. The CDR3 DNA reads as TGCGCCAGCAGCCAAGAGGGAGACTCCTACAATGAGCAGTTCTTC.

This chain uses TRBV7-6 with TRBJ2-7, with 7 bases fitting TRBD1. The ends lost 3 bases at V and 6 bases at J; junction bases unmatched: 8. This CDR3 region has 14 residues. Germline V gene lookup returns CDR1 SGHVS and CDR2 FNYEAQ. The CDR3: CASSFVTGSVEQYF. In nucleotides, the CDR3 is TGTGCCAGCAGCTTTGTGACAGGGAGTGTCGAGCAGTACTTC.

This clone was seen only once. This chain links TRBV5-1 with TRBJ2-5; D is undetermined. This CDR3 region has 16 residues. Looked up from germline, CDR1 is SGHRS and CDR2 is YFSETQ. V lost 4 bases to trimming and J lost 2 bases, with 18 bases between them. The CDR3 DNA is TGCGCCAGCAGCACCCGACCAGCCGGCGTTCAAGAGACCCAGTACTTC. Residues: CASSTRPAGVQETQYF.